The sequence of this T cell receptor (beta chain) was determined in a study of glioma-infiltrating T cells after dendritic cell vaccination. This clone was counted a few times. V shed 2 bases and J 8 bases; nucleotides not matched to a gene: 6. This CDR3 region has 14 residues. CDR1 and CDR2 (germline): SGHDT, YYEEEE. Using immunoSEQ multiplex PCR, the repertoire was profiled, and TCRdb retains in-frame clones only, with some absent. This sample carries fewer than 85,000 clones, under 90% of them seen once, and the ten largest clones take roughly 7.7%. The rearrangement uses TRBV5-6 and TRBJ1-4; 7 nucleotides match TRBD1. The material sequenced was blood, taken before dendritic cell vaccination. This receptor was taken from a human donor with glioblastoma. The CDR3 sequence: CASSLQGSREKLFF. DNA of the CDR3: TGTGCCAGCAGCTTACAGGGGAGTAGGGAAAAACTGTTTTTT.